These 23 T cell receptor beta chains were sequenced from one sample in a study of T cell clonality in common variable immunodeficiency. The study, taken as a whole, reports: In common variable immunodeficiency, TCR beta chains reportedly carried fewer deletions and N-nucleotide insertions.

These TCRs' antigens remain unknown. Only in-frame clones appear in the TCRdb table, and some are missing; sequencing was by immunoSEQ multiplex PCR. Listed for the sample are around 9,600 clones, none seen a single time. Sequences were obtained from peripheral blood mononuclear cells. All receptors come from a human donor with common variable immunodeficiency.

In this sample, this clone turned up many times. The read ends 3 residues shy of where the CDR3 ends; the end is completed using the germline J gene. The rearrangement links TRBV5-5 to TRBJ2-7; D is perhaps TRBD1 (5 bases). With 2 bases removed from V and 0 bases from J, the gap between germline ends came to 12 bases. Germline CDR1 is SGHKS and CDR2 is YYEKEE (reference sequence). The CDR3 totals 15 residues. CDR3 bases read: TGTGCCAGCAGCTTATTAGGTGACAGCTCCTACGAG. Translating gives CASSLLGDSSYE. The full CDR3 protein reads CASSLLGDSSYEQYF. Supplemented by reference TRBV5-5 and TRBJ2-7, the full variable domain reads DAGVTQSPTHLIKTRGQQVTLRCSPISGHKSVSWYQQVLGQGPQFIFQYYEKEERGRGNFPDRFSARQFPNYSSELNVNALLLGDSALYLCASSLLGDSSYEQYFGPGTRLTVT.

This clone was counted at least ten times. The read stops 3 residues short of the end of the CDR3; the missing end is completed from the germline J gene. The chain joins TRBV6-1 to TRBJ2-1; 9 bases line up with TRBD2. Trimming at V came to 3 bases and at J to 2 bases, leaving 2 bases not matched to a gene. The length of the CDR3 is 15 residues. Germline values: CDR1 MNHNS, CDR2 SASEGT. The CDR3 here is CASSEGLAPYNEQFF. Partial CDR3 DNA: TGTGCCAGCAGTGAGGGACTAGCCCCCTACAATGAG.

This clone was picked up many times. The read gets to within 3 residues of the CDR3 end, and the germline J gene fills in the rest. The chain links TRBV20-1 to TRBJ2-1; TRBD2 matches 8 bases. Germline loops: CDR1 DFQATT, CDR2 SNEGSKA (reference sequence). The ends lost 0 bases at V and 5 bases at J; junction bases unmatched: 6. The CDR3 has 15 residues. The sequenced CDR3 bases are TGCAGTGCTAGAGATTTCGGGGGGGGCCACAATGAG. Translation gives CSARDFGGGHNE. The whole CDR3 protein reads CSARDFGGGHNEQFF.

This clone was counted at least ten times. The sequence runs out 3 residues before the end of the CDR3; the remainder is reconstructed from the germline J gene. The chain joins TRBV28 to TRBJ1-2; 7 bases are a match to TRBD1. Trimming cost V 6 bases and J 4 bases; bases outside gene matches: 14. Germline CDR1 reads MDHEN; CDR2 reads SYDVKM. The CDR3 consists of 16 residues. CDR3 DNA, as far as it was read: TGTGCCAGCAGGGGGACAGCCGACAAACCAGGCTATGGC. Encoded protein: CASRGTADKPGYG. Given in full, the CDR3 is CASRGTADKPGYGYTF.

At least ten counts were recorded for this clone. The read gets to within 3 residues of the CDR3 end, and the germline J gene fills in the rest. The V and J genes are TRBV5-4 and TRBJ2-2, with 9 bases that match TRBD1. V dropped 2 bases and J dropped 0; count of bases not matched to a gene: 2. Germline CDR1 reads SGHNT; CDR2 reads YYREEE (reference sequence). This CDR3 region has 16 residues. This CDR3 is CASSLRTGANTGELFF. The sequenced part of the CDR3 DNA is TGTGCCAGCAGCTTAAGGACAGGGGCGAACACCGGGGAG.

This clone was seen repeatedly, ten times or more. It is unclear where the CDR3 begins or ends on the DNA, so no DNA is shown, and the CDR3 is as TCRdb lists it. The CDR3 sequence: CASSLLRANVLTF. The rearrangement joins TRBV11-2 to TRBJ2-6; the D call of TRBD1-2 is as the table states it, not checked on the DNA. The germline V gene has CDR1 SGHAT and CDR2 FQNNGV. Termini included, the CDR3 measures 13 amino acids.

In its sample, this clone was seen many times. Read sequence stops 3 residues before the CDR3 end, and the germline J gene provides the missing end. The chain links TRBV12-3 or TRBV12-4 to TRBJ1-5; 12 nucleotides align to TRBD1. V gave up 5 bases and J gave up 7 bases; unmatched junction bases: 6. The CDR3 is 15 residues long. The CDR3 loop is CASSRDRGQGQPQHF. The sequenced CDR3 bases are TGTGCCAGCAGTCGGGACAGGGGGCAGGGACAGCCC.

As for this clone: The read ends 3 residues shy of where the CDR3 ends; the end is completed using the germline J gene. The V call is TRBV19, the J call TRBJ1-4; D call uncertain. Trimming cost V 4 bases and J 8 bases, with 23 bases left between them. Per the germline V gene, CDR1 is LNHDA and CDR2 is SQIVND (reference sequence). The CDR3 is 17 residues long. The sequenced part of the CDR3 DNA is TGTGCCAGTAGTACGCCCGGGGATCCGCGGAATAAGGAAAAA. The encoded protein is CASSTPGDPRNKEK. The CDR3 as a whole reads CASSTPGDPRNKEKLFF.

This clone was observed at least ten times. The read ends 3 residues before the CDR3 terminus; that terminus is restored from the germline J gene. J is TRBJ2-5 and V is TRBV10-3, with 14 bases identical to TRBD2. V trimming: 4 bases; J trimming: 4 bases; junction bases outside the gene matches: 5. CDR3 length: 16 amino acids. The V gene's germline CDR1 is ENHRY and CDR2 SYGVKD. Partial CDR3 DNA: TGTGCCATCAGTGCCCTGGGACTAGCGGGAGTAGAGACC. Its translation is CAISALGLAGVET. The entire CDR3 protein is CAISALGLAGVETQYF.

Many counts were recorded for this clone. The DNA ends 3 residues before the CDR3 does, and the rest of the CDR3 is filled in from the germline J gene. V gene TRBV5-1 combines with J gene TRBJ1-2, with D unresolved. The CDR3 extends over 14 amino acids. Germline CDR1 and CDR2: SGHRS and YFSETQ. V was cut by 4 bases and J by 0 bases, with 10 bases left in between. The CDR3 DNA, read in part, is TGCGCCAGCAGCCTTGACATGTCTAACTATGGC. Its translation is CASSLDMSNYG. The full CDR3 protein is CASSLDMSNYGYTF. Based on the CDR3 plus reference TRBV5-1 and TRBJ1-2, the full variable domain is KAGVTQTPRYLIKTRGQQVTLSCSPISGHRSVSWYQQTPGQGLQFLFEYFSETQRNKGNFPGRFSGRQFSNSRSEMNVSTLELGDSALYLCASSLDMSNYGYTFGSGTRLTVV.

Many counts were recorded for this clone. Coverage ceases 3 residues before the CDR3 finishes, and the germline J gene fills in the end. The chain links TRBV30 to TRBJ2-5; D is undetermined. The V and J ends lost 1 base and 0 bases respectively, with 6 bases between them. CDR1 GTSNPN and CDR2 SVGIG come from the germline V gene (reference sequence). This CDR3 has 13 amino acids. Incomplete CDR3 DNA: TGTGCCTGGAGTGAGGGCAACCAAGAGACC. Its protein product is CAWSEGNQET. Given in full, the CDR3 is CAWSEGNQETQYF.

This clone came up many times. The sequenced fragment ends 3 residues before the CDR3 boundary, so the rest is inferred from the germline J gene. V is TRBV10-1 and J is TRBJ2-7, with D possibly being TRBD1 (6 bases). Trimming took 5 bases from V and 0 from J, leaving 11 bases between them. Germline CDR1 WNHNN, CDR2 SYGVQD (reference sequence). There are 14 residues in the CDR3. This CDR3 is CASSSSRGSYEQYF. CDR3 bases read: TGCGCCAGCAGTTCTTCCAGGGGCTCCTACGAG.

This clone appeared many times. With the read ending 3 residues before the CDR3 end, the germline J gene is used to fill in that end. The chain employs TRBV29-1 and TRBJ2-7, with 7 bases aligning to TRBD1. Germline CDR1 reads SQVTM; CDR2 reads ANQGSEA. The CDR3 is 13 residues long. With V trimmed by 7 bases and J by 2 bases, 8 bases remained unmatched. Here the CDR3 reads CSAGQILPYEQYF. The CDR3 bases that were read are TGCAGCGCGGGACAGATTTTGCCCTACGAG.

This clone was counted ten times or more. The CDR3 extends 3 residues past the end of the read, so its final part is completed from the germline J gene. This sequence joins TRBV5-1 and TRBJ2-1; possibly TRBD1 for D (6 bases). This CDR3 has 15 amino acids. The V gene's germline CDR1 is SGHRS and CDR2 YFSETQ. Trimming pared 3 bases from V and 2 bases from J, leaving 12 bases between. CDR3 DNA (partial): TGCGCCAGCAGCTCCGGGACATTGACCTACAATGAG. Encoded protein: CASSSGTLTYNE. The whole CDR3 region reads CASSSGTLTYNEQFF.

This clone was seen at least ten times. Sequencing ends 3 residues short of the CDR3 end; the germline J gene provides the rest. The chain combines TRBV28 with TRBJ1-2, with 8 bases aligning to TRBD1. In germline, CDR1 is MDHEN, CDR2 SYDVKM. This CDR3 region has 18 residues. V was clipped by 6 bases and J by 0 bases; unmatched bases: 15. CDR3 bases read: TGTGCCAGCAGCACTCATCCCGGGACAGGCCCAGCTAACTATGGC. It is translated as CASSTHPGTGPANYG. The complete CDR3 sequence is CASSTHPGTGPANYGYTF.

This clone has ten or more counts. Sequencing ends 3 residues short of the CDR3 end; the germline J gene provides the rest. The rearrangement links TRBV5-1 to TRBJ2-7; 8 bases agree with TRBD1. This CDR3 contains 14 residues. From germline, CDR1 is SGHRS and CDR2 YFSETQ. The trim removed 7 bases at V and 1 base at J, leaving 7 bases unmatched. Partial CDR3 DNA: TGCGCCAGCTTCAGTAGGACAGGGTCCTACGAG. This encodes CASFSRTGSYE. The whole CDR3 sequence reads CASFSRTGSYEQYF.

This clone is judged medium-sized. The read falls 3 residues short of the CDR3 end, and the missing part is taken from the germline J gene. The V and J genes are TRBV5-1 and TRBJ2-7; 9 bases line up with TRBD1. The germline gives CDR1 SGHRS, CDR2 YFSETQ. CDR3 length: 15 residues. With 5 bases clipped from V and 4 bases from J, the junction kept 10 bases outside the gene matches. CDR3 DNA (partial): TGCGCCAGCAGATATGGACAGGGGCCGCTTTACGAG. It codes for CASRYGQGPLYE. The entire CDR3 reads CASRYGQGPLYEQYF.

This clone was observed many times. Sequencing ends 3 residues short of the CDR3 end; the germline J gene provides the rest. The chain links TRBV14 to TRBJ1-4; 7 positions match TRBD1. Germline V CDR1 and CDR2: SGHDN, FVKESK. The CDR3 has 15 amino acids. Unmatched junction bases numbered 6, after V lost 5 bases and J lost 3 bases. CDR3 region: CASSYDRVPNEKLFF. The CDR3 bases that were read are TGTGCCAGCAGCTACGACAGGGTCCCTAATGAAAAA.

This clone was observed many times. The CDR3 end lies 3 residues beyond the end of the read and is filled in from the germline J gene. The chain carries TRBV19 and TRBJ1-2; 7 nucleotides align to TRBD1. Germline loops: CDR1 LNHDA, CDR2 SQIVND (reference sequence). The CDR3 has 13 amino acids. The CDR3 region is CASSIDVDRPYTF. The part of the CDR3 DNA that was read is TGTGCCAGTAGTATAGATGTGGACAGGCCC. The full variable domain, rest sourced from reference TRBV19 and TRBJ1-2, is DGGITQSPKYLFRKEGQNVTLSCEQNLNHDAMYWYRQDPGQGLRLIYYSQIVNDFQKGDIAEGYSVSREKKESFPLTVTSAQKNPTAFYLCASSIDVDRPYTFGSGTRLTVV.

This clone showed up many times. The CDR3 goes on 3 residues after the read ends, and that part is filled in from the germline J gene. The chain combines TRBV3-1 (or the pseudogene TRBV3-2) with TRBJ1-1; unclear D gene. V lost 5 bases and J lost 0, with 7 bases in between. This CDR3 region has 13 residues. Germline CDR1 and CDR2: LGHDT and YNNKEL (reference sequence). CDR3 DNA, as far as it was read: TGTGCCAGCAGCGCCACAGTGAACACTGAA. Protein sequence: CASSATVNTE. The full CDR3 protein is CASSATVNTEAFF.

This clone was seen many times. The read falls 3 residues short of the CDR3 end, and the missing part is taken from the germline J gene. The chain carries TRBV11-2 and TRBJ2-5; D is uncertain. This CDR3 region has 14 residues. Looked up from germline, CDR1 is SGHAT and CDR2 is FQNNGV. V lost 6 bases and J 0 bases, leaving 11 bases between the germline ends. This CDR3 reads CASRLLGYQETQYF. The CDR3 bases that were read are TGTGCCAGCAGACTGCTCGGGTACCAAGAGACC.

This clone was found many times. The read is 3 residues too short to cover the CDR3 end, so that end is filled in from the germline J gene. The V and J genes are TRBV28 and TRBJ1-1; 10 bases line up with TRBD1. The CDR3 totals 15 residues. With 5 bases clipped from V and 5 bases from J, the junction kept 8 bases outside the gene matches. Germline CDR1 MDHEN, CDR2 SYDVKM. The CDR3 bases that were read are TGTGCCAGCAGTCCTACGACAGGGGGCAGGACTGAA. This encodes CASSPTTGGRTE. The whole CDR3 region reads CASSPTTGGRTEAFF.

This clone was recorded many times. The CDR3 end falls 3 residues outside the read, so it is completed with the germline J gene. The chain has TRBV18 and TRBJ1-4; maybe TRBD1 (5 bases). V was shortened by 0 bases and J by 8 bases, with 10 bases between the two germline ends. CDR3 length: 14 amino acids. Per the germline V gene, CDR1 is KGHSH and CDR2 is LQKENI. The chain's CDR3 is CASSPPGVLEKLFF. The sequenced CDR3 bases are TGTGCCAGCTCACCACCAGGGGTTTTGGAAAAA. The entire variable domain, with the rest obtained from reference TRBV18 and TRBJ1-4, is as follows: NAGVMQNPRHLVRRRGQEARLRCSPMKGHSHVYWYRQLPEEGLKFMVYLQKENIIDESGMPKERFSAEFPKEGPSILRIQQVVRGDSAAYFCASSPPGVLEKLFFGSGTQLSVL.